Shown below are 8 T cell receptor beta chains from a single sample sequenced in a study of response to subunit inactivated influenza vaccine. TCRdb itself ran the RT-PCR reads through MiXCR, one entry per CDR3 protein. The data hold around 850,000 distinct CDR3 sequences, with around 20% observed a single time. This sample comprised PBMCs from blood, obtained more than 4 days after vaccination. Receptors were obtained from a man in his forties or fifties who received an inactivated influenza vaccine.

This rearrangement joins TRBV20-1 to TRBJ2-4; 9 positions match TRBD1. This CDR3 has 15 residues. Germline lookup yields CDR1 DFQATT and CDR2 SNEGSKA (reference sequence). Germline trimming cut 2 bases from V and 7 bases from J; bases unmatched to any gene: 9. CDR3 protein: CSARNLGQGGNIQYF. The CDR3, as DNA: TGCAGTGCTAGAAACTTGGGACAGGGCGGGAACATTCAGTACTTC.

The chain employs TRBV14 and TRBJ2-7; perhaps D is TRBD1 or TRBD2 (5 bases each). The CDR3 has 15 residues. The V gene's germline CDR1 is SGHDN and CDR2 FVKESK. The V end lost 2 bases, the J end lost 3 bases, and 14 bases lay between the germline ends. CDR3 protein: CASSQNTGRNYEQYF. CDR3 DNA sequence: TGTGCCAGCAGCCAAAATACGGGACGAAACTACGAGCAGTACTTC.

Only a few counts were recorded for this clonotype. V gene TRBV11-2 combines with J gene TRBJ1-6; 10 positions agree with TRBD1. Per germline, CDR1 SGHAT and CDR2 FQNNGV. The CDR3 length is 19 residues. The V segment lost 7 bases and the J segment 0 bases; nucleotides outside the gene matches: 12. In DNA form, the CDR3 reads TGTGCCAGCACCCCCGGGACAGGGGAGAGAAGCTCCTATAATTCACCCCTCCACTTT. This translates into CASTPGTGERSSYNSPLHF.

The V call is TRBV5-1, the J call TRBJ2-3; no definite D call. The V gene's germline CDR1 is SGHRS and CDR2 YFSETQ. The CDR3 contains 14 residues. V lost 0 bases to trimming and J lost 6 bases, with 11 bases between them. The DNA for the CDR3 is TGCGCCAGCAGCTTGGGAACTGGCGACGATACGCAGTATTTT. Translated, it gives CASSLGTGDDTQYF.

V and J are TRBV5-1 and TRBJ2-1; D might be TRBD1 or TRBD2, each matching 6 bases. Germline V gene data show CDR1 as SGHRS and CDR2 as YFSETQ. Trimming left V 2 bases short and J 0 bases short, with 12 bases between. CDR3 size: 16 residues. CDR3 in amino acids: CASSLRGESSYNEQFF. CDR3 sequence (DNA): TGCGCCAGCAGCTTAAGGGGGGAATCCTCCTACAATGAGCAGTTCTTC.

The chain employs TRBV5-1 and TRBJ2-3; D is possibly TRBD1 (6 bases). Trimming took off 4 bases at V and 4 bases at J, with 10 bases between the two ends. This CDR3 comprises 13 residues. The germline V gene has CDR1 SGHRS and CDR2 YFSETQ. CDR3 region: CASSIRGADTQYF. The CDR3 DNA reads as TGCGCCAGCAGCATCAGGGGCGCAGATACGCAGTATTTT.

Only a few counts were recorded for this clonotype. This chain uses TRBV20-1 with TRBJ2-3; perhaps TRBD2 as D (6 bases). V was cut by 1 base and J by 4 bases, with 15 bases left in between. Germline CDR1 and CDR2: DFQATT and SNEGSKA (reference sequence). This CDR3 contains 15 residues. The CDR3 DNA reads as TGCAGTGCTAGAGCTTTACGGGAGATATCAGATACGCAGTATTTT. Translated: CSARALREISDTQYF.

The chain carries TRBV30 and TRBJ1-5, with no clear D. The CDR3 is 14 amino acids. With 2 bases removed from V and 0 bases from J, the gap between germline ends came to 8 bases. Germline V gives CDR1 GTSNPN, CDR2 SVGIG (reference sequence). The DNA for the CDR3 is TGTGCCTGGAGTTCGGGAAATAGCAATCAGCCCCAGCATTTT. This translates into CAWSSGNSNQPQHF.